This TCR beta chain was retrieved from a study of control samples from healthy donors and cancer patients. Germline trimming cut 0 bases from V and 1 base from J; bases unmatched to any gene: 6. The CDR3 has 17 residues. The germline gives CDR1 LGHDT, CDR2 YNNKEL (reference sequence). Data came from immunoSEQ multiplex PCR; TCRdb stores just in-frame clones and leaves some out. Seen here are around 31,000 clones, roughly 94% observed once, and the top ten hold 6.6%. The chain links TRBV3-1 (or the pseudogene TRBV3-2) to TRBJ2-1; 7 bases line up with TRBD2. Sequencing input: blood. This sequence was found in a man aged 55-75 years in good health. The CDR3 loop reads CASSQDGGGLSYNEQFF. The CDR3 nucleotides read TGTGCCAGCAGCCAAGATGGGGGGGGACTATCCTACAATGAGCAGTTCTTC.